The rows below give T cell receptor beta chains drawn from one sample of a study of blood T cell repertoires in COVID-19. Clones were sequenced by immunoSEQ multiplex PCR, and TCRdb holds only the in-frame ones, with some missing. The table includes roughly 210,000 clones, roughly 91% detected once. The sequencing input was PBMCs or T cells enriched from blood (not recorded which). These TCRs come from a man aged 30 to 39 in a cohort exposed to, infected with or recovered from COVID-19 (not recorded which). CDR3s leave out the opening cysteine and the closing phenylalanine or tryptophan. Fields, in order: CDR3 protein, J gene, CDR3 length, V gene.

CDR3 protein: ASSIGQGDSYEQY; J gene: TRBJ2-7; CDR3 length: 13; V gene: TRBV6-5
CDR3 protein: ASSFGQAGGGYT; J gene: TRBJ1-2; CDR3 length: 12; V gene: TRBV7-3
CDR3 protein: ASSPYGQGSEGYT; J gene: TRBJ1-2; CDR3 length: 13; V gene: TRBV19
CDR3 protein: ASSTRLAGEQY; J gene: TRBJ2-7; CDR3 length: 11; V gene: TRBV9
CDR3 protein: ASRAPGQAFNYGYT; J gene: TRBJ1-2; CDR3 length: 14; V gene: TRBV28
CDR3 protein: ASSLYTVDEQF; J gene: TRBJ2-1; CDR3 length: 11; V gene: TRBV11-2
CDR3 protein: ASSRRGGTTPKY; J gene: TRBJ2-7; CDR3 length: 12; V gene: TRBV3-1/TRBV3-2
CDR3 protein: ASSQDPGGDRRSYNSPLH; J gene: TRBJ1-6; CDR3 length: 18; V gene: TRBV4-3
CDR3 protein: ASSYSAGYEAF; J gene: TRBJ1-1; CDR3 length: 11; V gene: TRBV6-5
CDR3 protein: ASSKGVAGVDEQY; J gene: TRBJ2-7; CDR3 length: 13; V gene: TRBV21-1
CDR3 protein: ANQKQGAQGQPQH; J gene: TRBJ1-5; CDR3 length: 13; V gene: TRBV28
CDR3 protein: ASSPGTSGRRTDTQY; J gene: TRBJ2-3; CDR3 length: 15; V gene: TRBV7-3
CDR3 protein: ASSLGPVSYEQY; J gene: TRBJ2-7; CDR3 length: 12; V gene: TRBV7-8
CDR3 protein: ASSWIQGNEQY; J gene: TRBJ2-7; CDR3 length: 11; V gene: TRBV11-2
CDR3 protein: ASSLETGNYGYT; J gene: TRBJ1-2; CDR3 length: 12; V gene: TRBV28
CDR3 protein: SVEGGSDGVYGYT; J gene: TRBJ1-2; CDR3 length: 13; V gene: TRBV29-1
CDR3 protein: ASSGARVSGANVLT; J gene: TRBJ2-6; CDR3 length: 14; V gene: TRBV18
CDR3 protein: ASSFPFFGALPPNSPLH; J gene: TRBJ1-6; CDR3 length: 17; V gene: TRBV28
CDR3 protein: ATSSETGLTGNTIY; J gene: TRBJ1-3; CDR3 length: 14; V gene: TRBV15
CDR3 protein: ASSLNPSYEQY; J gene: TRBJ2-7; CDR3 length: 11; V gene: TRBV7-2
CDR3 protein: ASSKGHEDRVYNSPLH; J gene: TRBJ1-6; CDR3 length: 16; V gene: TRBV21-1
CDR3 protein: ASSQILKRENYGYT; J gene: TRBJ1-2; CDR3 length: 14; V gene: TRBV4-1
CDR3 protein: ASSEAEREVSEKLF; J gene: TRBJ1-4; CDR3 length: 14; V gene: TRBV6-1
CDR3 protein: ASSVVVGLAYNEQF; J gene: TRBJ2-1; CDR3 length: 14; V gene: TRBV9
CDR3 protein: ASSQEERAYEQY; J gene: TRBJ2-7; CDR3 length: 12; V gene: TRBV4-2
CDR3 protein: ASSFVTSGDFQETQY; J gene: TRBJ2-5; CDR3 length: 15; V gene: TRBV28
CDR3 protein: ASRRRGPNTEAF; J gene: TRBJ1-1; CDR3 length: 12; V gene: TRBV27
CDR3 protein: SAQDRDYYEQY; J gene: TRBJ2-7; CDR3 length: 11; V gene: TRBV29-1
CDR3 protein: ASSSYQGAREEKLF; J gene: TRBJ1-4; CDR3 length: 14; V gene: TRBV6-2/TRBV6-3
CDR3 protein: ASSATRGHEQF; J gene: TRBJ2-1; CDR3 length: 11; V gene: TRBV5-1
CDR3 protein: ASSPLGGVASETGELF; J gene: TRBJ2-2; CDR3 length: 16; V gene: TRBV18
CDR3 protein: ASSFAGTGSHSPLH; J gene: TRBJ1-6; CDR3 length: 14; V gene: TRBV28
CDR3 protein: ASSLNSGGSHSPLH; J gene: TRBJ1-6; CDR3 length: 14; V gene: TRBV7-2
CDR3 protein: ASRKTGAAREKLF; J gene: TRBJ1-4; CDR3 length: 13; V gene: TRBV5-6
CDR3 protein: ASSLLRLADPDTQY; J gene: TRBJ2-3; CDR3 length: 14; V gene: TRBV7-9
CDR3 protein: ASRVQGVENIQY; J gene: TRBJ2-4; CDR3 length: 12; V gene: TRBV28
CDR3 protein: ASSDPGSNTGELF; J gene: TRBJ2-2; CDR3 length: 13; V gene: TRBV10-1
CDR3 protein: ASSNLAWNEQF; J gene: TRBJ2-1; CDR3 length: 11; V gene: TRBV19
CDR3 protein: ASSPQWGGQAYNEQF; J gene: TRBJ2-1; CDR3 length: 15; V gene: TRBV5-5
CDR3 protein: ASSQPGGQGHTYEQY; J gene: TRBJ2-7; CDR3 length: 15; V gene: TRBV4-1
CDR3 protein: ASSQELLISSTDTQY; J gene: TRBJ2-3; CDR3 length: 15; V gene: TRBV3-1/TRBV3-2
CDR3 protein: ASSGDPGGEKLF; J gene: TRBJ1-4; CDR3 length: 12; V gene: TRBV25-1
CDR3 protein: ASSYGFGDTAYEQY; J gene: TRBJ2-7; CDR3 length: 14; V gene: TRBV6-5
CDR3 protein: ASSPGLAGGSRADTQY; J gene: TRBJ2-3; CDR3 length: 16; V gene: TRBV11-3
CDR3 protein: ASSQSVGGPGELF; J gene: TRBJ2-2; CDR3 length: 13; V gene: TRBV23-1
CDR3 protein: ASSLSRQQF; J gene: TRBJ2-1; CDR3 length: 9; V gene: TRBV12-3/TRBV12-4
CDR3 protein: ASSPRTGRSYEQY; J gene: TRBJ2-7; CDR3 length: 13; V gene: TRBV9
CDR3 protein: ASSLRTGTNYGYT; J gene: TRBJ1-2; CDR3 length: 13; V gene: TRBV7-2
CDR3 protein: ASSQPGYEQY; J gene: TRBJ2-7; CDR3 length: 10; V gene: TRBV6-5
CDR3 protein: ARTSRPGGGYT; J gene: TRBJ1-2; CDR3 length: 11; V gene: TRBV6-4
CDR3 protein: ASSLGLSTDTQY; J gene: TRBJ2-3; CDR3 length: 12; V gene: TRBV27